The clone carrying this TCR beta chain has just a few counts. The CDR3 has 14 residues. The germline V gene encodes CDR1 LGHNA and CDR2 YNFKEQ. V was trimmed by 4 bases and J by 9 bases, leaving 19 bases between them. The data belong to a study of blood T cell repertoires in COVID-19. For the study at large: Sources were T cells, B-cell-depleted T cells, or PBMCs; the material itself was cDNA or gDNA.

TCRdb's copy holds only in-frame clones and misses some; the assay was immunoSEQ multiplex PCR. The sample carries under 200,000 clones, approximately 83% recorded once. The clonotype originates from a woman over 75 with acute or convalescent COVID-19. What was sequenced was peripheral blood. The V gene is TRBV4-2, the J gene TRBJ2-7; perhaps TRBD2 as D (7 bases). DNA of the CDR3: TGTGCCAGCAGCCGGGGGGGGCCAGGGTTGGTGCAGTACTTC. Translated: CASSRGGPGLVQYF.